The entry below describes one T cell receptor (beta chain). The V gene lost 0 bases and the J gene lost 2 bases, with 8 bases spanning the gap. The CDR3 has 14 residues. Germline-derived CDR1 and CDR2 are SGHKS and YYEKEE (reference sequence). This specimen comes from a study of control samples from healthy donors and cancer patients. Produced via immunoSEQ multiplex PCR; TCRdb's table is partial and in-frame only. The data contain approximately 100,000 clones, approximately 90% of them seen just once; the ten biggest clones take up roughly 18%. This receptor was taken from a woman aged 45 to 65 in good health. The chain couples TRBV5-5 to TRBJ1-1; no reliable D call. The sequenced sample was blood. The CDR3 nucleotides read TGTGCCAGCAGCTTGGCCCGGGTTAACACTGAAGCTTTCTTT. Protein sequence: CASSLARVNTEAFF.